This T cell receptor beta chain was recovered during a study of blood T cell repertoires in COVID-19. The wider study: T cells, B-cell-depleted T cells, or PBMCs supplied cDNA or gDNA.

The CDR3 sequence is 13 residues long. The V end was cut by 4 bases, the J end by 6 bases, with 9 bases between. From germline, CDR1 is MNHEY and CDR2 SVGAGI. In the study's own analysis: Scientists estimated how many nucleated cells there were by amplifying reference gene primers. Only in-frame clones appear in the TCRdb table, and some are missing; sequencing was by immunoSEQ multiplex PCR. The V and J calls and clone size are taken from that table; D and trimming were inferred from the DNA. The repertoire holds about 500,000 clones, with approximately 91% as singletons. Sequencing used peripheral blood. The clonotype originates from a woman aged 45-60 years with COVID-19, enrolled during active disease. J is TRBJ2-2 and V is TRBV6-5; D remains unclear. In DNA, the CDR3 is TGTGCCAGCAGTTGGCAGGTTGCCGGGGAGCTGTTTTTT. It translates to CASSWQVAGELFF.